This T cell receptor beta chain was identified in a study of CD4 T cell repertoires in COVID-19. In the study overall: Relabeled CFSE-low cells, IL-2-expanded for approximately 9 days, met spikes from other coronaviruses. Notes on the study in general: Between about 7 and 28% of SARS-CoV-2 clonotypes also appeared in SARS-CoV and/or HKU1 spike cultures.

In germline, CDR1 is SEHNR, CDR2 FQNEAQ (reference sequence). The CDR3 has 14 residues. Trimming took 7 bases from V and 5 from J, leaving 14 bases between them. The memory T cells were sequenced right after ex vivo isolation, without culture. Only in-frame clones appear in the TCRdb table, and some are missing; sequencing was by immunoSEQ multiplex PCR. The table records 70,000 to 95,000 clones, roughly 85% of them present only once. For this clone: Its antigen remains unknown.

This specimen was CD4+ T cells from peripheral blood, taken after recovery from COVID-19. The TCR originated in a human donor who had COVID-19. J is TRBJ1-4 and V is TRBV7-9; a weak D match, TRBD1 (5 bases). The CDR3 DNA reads TGTGCCAGCATCCCCGGGACTAGCAATGAAAAACTGTTTTTT. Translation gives CASIPGTSNEKLFF.